What follows are 9 T cell receptor beta chains derived from one specimen sequenced in a study of blood T cell repertoires in COVID-19. Profiled with immunoSEQ multiplex PCR; TCRdb holds only in-frame clones, not every one. Among some 87,000 clones listed, 80% were seen once. Sequences were obtained from peripheral blood. The receptors come from a man in his forties or fifties who had recovered from COVID-19.

This clone was detected once. The CDR3 DNA sequence: TGTGCCAGCACCTCCTCCGGGGAGCTGTTTTTT. Its protein is CASTSSGELFF. This chain links TRBV3-1 (or the pseudogene TRBV3-2) with TRBJ2-2; no clear D. Germline CDR1 and CDR2: LGHDT and YNNKEL (reference sequence). V dropped 7 bases and J dropped 6 bases, with 6 bases sitting between them. This CDR3 spans 11 amino acids.

This chain connects TRBV5-4 to TRBJ2-5, with D possibly being TRBD1 (7 bases). CDR3 size: 15 residues. Germline-derived CDR1 and CDR2 are SGHNT and YYREEE (reference sequence). V lost 2 bases and J 0 bases, leaving 11 bases between the germline ends. The DNA for the CDR3 is TGTGCCAGCAGCTTTCAGGGGGGCCACCAAGAGACCCAGTACTTC. This gives the protein CASSFQGGHQETQYF.

V gene TRBV7-2 combines with J gene TRBJ2-7, with 7 positions matching TRBD2. J lost 2 bases, V lost 8 bases, and 6 bases had no gene match. Germline V lookup: CDR1 SGHTA, CDR2 FQGNSA. The CDR3 totals 13 residues. The CDR3 DNA sequence: TGTGCCAGCCATTCGGGGGGAGCCTACGAGCAGTACTTC. This sequence encodes CASHSGGAYEQYF.

By frequency in the sample, this clone is medium-sized. The V call is TRBV27, the J call TRBJ2-7; 7 bases are a match to TRBD1. CDR1 and CDR2 from the germline V gene are MNHEY and SMNVEV (reference sequence). V trimming: 5 bases; J trimming: 2 bases; junction bases outside the gene matches: 3. This CDR3 region has 13 residues. As DNA, the CDR3 is TGTGCCAGCAGTCCCGGGACAGCCTACGAGCAGTACTTC. Its translation is CASSPGTAYEQYF.

This clone was recorded only once. The genes are TRBV18 and TRBJ2-7; TRBD2 matches at 7 bases. V lost 1 base, J lost 5 bases, and 5 bases stayed unmatched. Germline V gene lookup returns CDR1 KGHSH and CDR2 LQKENI. The CDR3 has 14 residues. The CDR3: CASSPRGGFDEQYF. CDR3 nucleotide sequence: TGTGCCAGCTCACCACGGGGGGGATTCGACGAGCAGTACTTC.

CDR3 DNA sequence: TGTGCCAGCAGTGTCGTGAGACAGGGATCGGCCTCAACTAATGAAAAACTGTTTTTT. Translated, it gives CASSVVRQGSASTNEKLFF. V usage is TRBV2 and J usage is TRBJ1-4; 7 bases fit TRBD1. The CDR3 runs to 19 residues. Germline assignment: CDR1 SNHLY and CDR2 FYNNEI. The trim removed 4 bases at V and 0 bases at J, leaving 14 bases unmatched.

J is TRBJ2-7 and V is TRBV3-1 (or the pseudogene TRBV3-2); 12 positions agree with TRBD2. The CDR3 runs 14 residues. Germline V gene data show CDR1 as LGHDT and CDR2 as YNNKEL (reference sequence). V was clipped by 1 base and J by 5 bases; unmatched bases: 0. The CDR3 spells CASSQGTSGNEQYF. The CDR3, as DNA: TGTGCCAGCAGCCAAGGGACTAGCGGGAACGAGCAGTACTTC.

The chain carries TRBV18 and TRBJ1-2; TRBD1 is a possible D gene (5 bases). This CDR3 is 15 amino acids long. Germline lookup yields CDR1 KGHSH and CDR2 LQKENI. The V end lost 0 bases, the J end lost 4 bases, and 12 bases lay between the germline ends. The CDR3 sequence: CASSPPTGSLYGYTF. In DNA, the CDR3 is TGTGCCAGCTCACCACCCACAGGATCCCTCTATGGCTACACCTTC.

This chain joins TRBV6-6 and TRBJ2-7; D is possibly TRBD2 (7 bases). The CDR3 is 16 residues long. With 7 bases removed from V and 5 bases from J, the gap between germline ends came to 24 bases. CDR1 and CDR2 from the germline V gene are MNHNY and SVGAGI (reference sequence). CDR3 loop: CASTQGSGVVRHEQYF. For the CDR3, the DNA is TGTGCCAGCACCCAGGGGAGCGGGGTAGTGAGGCACGAGCAGTACTTC.